This TCR beta chain was observed in a study of T cells in Graves' hyperthyroidism and ophthalmopathy. V was shortened by 0 bases and J by 8 bases, with 10 bases between the two germline ends. CDR3 length: 13 residues. In germline, CDR1 is MNHNY, CDR2 SVGAGI (reference sequence). This clonotype came up many times. Template material for amplifying TCR beta CDR3 regions consisted of RNA transcripts. First-round RT-PCR targeting the TCR CDR3 was performed with the HTBI primer set. MiXCR, run by TCRdb on the multiplex PCR reads, gives a single entry per CDR3 protein. The sample records 500,000 to 650,000 distinct CDR3 sequences, about 15% being singletons.

The sample consisted of blood. The TCR originated in a woman in her thirties or forties with Graves' hyperthyroidism. V gene TRBV6-6 combines with J gene TRBJ1-1; D is uncertain. CDR3 in amino acids: CASSYSTWAEAFF. The CDR3 DNA reads as TGTGCCAGCAGTTACTCGACATGGGCAGAAGCTTTCTTT.